These 16 T cell receptor beta chains originate from one sample sequenced in a study of CD8+CD57+ T cells in acquired aplastic anemia. Genomic DNA was employed as the template in profiling TCR beta VDJ and CDR3. Via MiXCR, TCRdb re-called the reads, giving one row per CDR3 protein. The data hold hundreds of thousands of distinct CDR3 sequences, with 65% to 80% observed a single time. The material sequenced was sorted CD4+, CD8+, or CD8+CD57+ T cells (not recorded which) from PBMCs. The receptors derive from a human donor in good health, serving as a control.

This sequence joins TRBV9 and TRBJ1-2; a weak D match, TRBD1 (5 bases). CDR3 length equals 15 residues. CDR1 and CDR2 from the germline V gene are SGDLS and YYNGEE. The V end lost 4 bases, the J end lost 7 bases, and 20 bases lay between the germline ends. This CDR3 reads CASSLAGRASGGYTF. The CDR3 nucleotides are TGTGCCAGCAGCTTGGCAGGGAGAGCTTCAGGTGGCTACACCTTC. The full variable domain, in which reference TRBV9 and TRBJ1-2 provide the parts outside the CDR3, is DSGVTQTPKHLITATGQRVTLRCSPRSGDLSVYWYQQSLDQGLQFLIQYYNGEERAKGNILERFSAQQFPDLHSELNLSSLELGDSALYFCASSLAGRASGGYTFGSGTRLTVV.

This clonotype was detected ten times or more. The CDR3 spells CAGKGQGRETQYF. The CDR3 nucleotides are TGTGCCGGCAAGGGACAGGGGCGCGAGACCCAGTACTTC. V usage is TRBV6-1 and J usage is TRBJ2-5, with 10 positions matching TRBD1. The CDR3 spans 13 residues. Germline values: CDR1 MNHNS, CDR2 SASEGT. Unmatched junction bases numbered 8, after V lost 11 bases and J lost 5 bases.

At least ten counts were recorded for this clonotype. This sequence joins TRBV12-3 or TRBV12-4 and TRBJ2-3; D is possibly TRBD2 (6 bases). The ends were cut back, 7 bases at V and 2 bases at J, with 13 bases in the middle. The CDR3 consists of 14 residues. This CDR3 is CASKLDYLTDTQYF. For the CDR3, the DNA is TGTGCCAGCAAGCTGGACTATCTCACAGATACGCAGTATTTT.

This clonotype was recorded many times. V and J are TRBV15 and TRBJ2-4; a weak D match, TRBD1 (6 bases). Germline V gives CDR1 LNHNV, CDR2 YYDKDF (reference sequence). The CDR3 covers 15 residues. The V end was cut by 3 bases, the J end by 1 base, with 10 bases between. The CDR3 here is CATSSRGWAKNIQYF. For the CDR3, the DNA is TGTGCCACCAGCAGCAGGGGTTGGGCCAAAAACATTCAGTACTTC.

The V and J genes are TRBV7-3 and TRBJ2-2; a weak D match, TRBD2 (6 bases). The CDR3 runs to 15 residues. Germline CDR1 SGHTA, CDR2 FQGTGA. V dropped 2 bases and J dropped 17 bases, with 24 bases sitting between them. The CDR3 is CASSLQGGNTRDFFF. In nucleotides, the CDR3 is TGTGCCAGCAGCTTACAGGGAGGAAACACCAGAGATTTTTTTTTT.

In this sample, this clonotype turned up many times. V is TRBV3-1 and J is TRBJ2-1; 8 bases map to TRBD2. V shed 2 bases, J shed 9 bases, and the junction held 9 bases outside the gene matches. The V gene's germline CDR1 is LGHDT and CDR2 YNNKEL (reference sequence). CDR3 length: 15 residues. CDR3 sequence (DNA): TGTGCCAGCAGCCAAAGAGCGGGGGCTGGGGGTGAGCAGTTCTTC. This translates into CASSQRAGAGGEQFF.

This clonotype was seen just once. The genes are TRBV5-8 and TRBJ2-3, with D possibly TRBD1 on 5 matching bases. CDR1 and CDR2 (germline): SGHTS, YDEGEE. The CDR3 runs to 12 residues. V was clipped by 4 bases and J by 7 bases, with 10 bases between them. DNA for the CDR3: TGTGCCAGCAGCCGGAACAGGAATACGCAGTATTTT. Protein: CASSRNRNTQYF. Variable domain in full (rest from reference TRBV5-8 and TRBJ2-3): EAGVTQSPTHLIKTRGQQATLRCSPISGHTSVYWYQQALGLGLQFLLWYDEGEERNRGNFPPRFSGRQFPNYSSELNVNALELEDSALYLCASSRNRNTQYFGPGTRLTVL.

As for this clonotype: An end of the junction differs from the germline gene, which may be a read error. The chain has TRBV12-3 or TRBV12-4 and TRBJ2-1; a weak D match, TRBD2 (5 bases). The CDR3 has 12 amino acids. The DNA for the CDR3 is TGTGCCATCAGTCACGGGGAGAACGAGCAGTTCTTC. It is translated as CAISHGENEQFF.

The chain recombines TRBV5-4 with TRBJ2-7, with unresolved D. V lost 4 bases, J lost 6 bases, and 14 bases lay in between. Per the germline V gene, CDR1 is SGHNT and CDR2 is YYREEE (reference sequence). The CDR3 runs to 13 residues. CDR3 protein: CASSLLAAGEQYF. The CDR3 nucleotides are TGTGCCAGCAGCCTACTTGCAGCAGGCGAGCAGTACTTC.

To note about this clonotype: A read error may produce the germline difference seen at one junction end. The V gene is TRBV25-1, the J gene TRBJ2-7; 7 bases line up with TRBD1. CDR3 size: 14 residues. Germline loops: CDR1 MGHDK, CDR2 SYGVNS. CDR3 nucleotide sequence: TGTGCCAGCAGTGACCCGGGACAGACCTACGCGCAGTACTTT. As protein: CASSDPGQTYAQYF.

The chain combines TRBV12-3 or TRBV12-4 with TRBJ1-3; TRBD1 is a possible D gene (5 bases). This CDR3 is built from 16 residues. The V and J ends lost 10 bases and 2 bases respectively, with 21 bases between them. Here the CDR3 reads CATSLGPRQAGNTIYF. The CDR3 DNA reads as TGTGCCACCAGCCTGGGGCCCAGGCAGGCTGGAAACACCATATATTTT.

This clonotype was picked up many times. The V gene is TRBV7-2, the J gene TRBJ2-7; no definite D call. This CDR3 region has 12 residues. CDR1 SGHTA and CDR2 FQGNSA come from the germline V gene. V was shortened by 5 bases and J by 3 bases, with 8 bases between the two germline ends. CDR3 loop: CASSLPNYEQYF. The CDR3 nucleotides read TGTGCCAGCAGCCTCCCGAACTACGAGCAGTACTTC.

The chain recombines TRBV25-1 with TRBJ2-1; a weak D match, TRBD2 (6 bases). The germline V gene has CDR1 MGHDK and CDR2 SYGVNS. The CDR3 sequence is 16 residues long. Trimming cost V 5 bases and J 4 bases, with 18 bases left between them. CDR3 sequence reads: CASSTRTGRHYNEQFF. In DNA, the CDR3 is TGTGCCAGCAGTACCCGGACTGGGAGGCATTACAATGAGCAGTTCTTC. Complete variable domain (other parts from reference TRBV25-1 and TRBJ2-1): EADIYQTPRYLVIGTGKKITLECSQTMGHDKMYWYQQDPGMELHLIHYSYGVNSTEKGDLSSESTVSRIRTEHFPLTLESARPSHTSQYLCASSTRTGRHYNEQFFGPGTRLTVL.

In its sample, this clonotype was seen once. The missing conserved phenylalanine or tryptophan at the end of this CDR3 makes a read error likely. No DNA is shown, since the ends of the CDR3 on it are uncertain; the CDR3 is the one TCRdb lists. V usage is TRBV7-8 and J usage is TRBJ1-3; no check of the table's D call, TRBD1, against the DNA was made. The CDR3 totals 13 residues, both ends included. CDR1 SGHVS and CDR2 FQNEAQ come from the germline V gene. The CDR3 sequence: CASSWWTQYFGPG.

This rearrangement joins TRBV25-1 to TRBJ2-7; maybe TRBD2 (6 bases). CDR3 length equals 14 residues. The V and J ends lost 8 bases and 7 bases respectively, with 21 bases between them. Germline assignment: CDR1 MGHDK and CDR2 SYGVNS. This chain's CDR3 is CASGLGGIHAEQYF. The CDR3 DNA follows: TGTGCCAGCGGCTTGGGGGGAATACATGCGGAGCAGTACTTC.

To note about this clonotype: This may arise from a read error, as a much more abundant clone is one base away. DNA for the CDR3: TGTGCCGGCAGCTTACTCCACAGTGTGGGGTATAGCGATCAGCCCCAGCATTTT. Translating gives CAGSLLHSVGYSDQPQHF. The V gene is TRBV7-8, the J gene TRBJ1-5; D remains ambiguous. CDR3 length equals 18 residues. Per germline, CDR1 SGHVS and CDR2 FQNEAQ.